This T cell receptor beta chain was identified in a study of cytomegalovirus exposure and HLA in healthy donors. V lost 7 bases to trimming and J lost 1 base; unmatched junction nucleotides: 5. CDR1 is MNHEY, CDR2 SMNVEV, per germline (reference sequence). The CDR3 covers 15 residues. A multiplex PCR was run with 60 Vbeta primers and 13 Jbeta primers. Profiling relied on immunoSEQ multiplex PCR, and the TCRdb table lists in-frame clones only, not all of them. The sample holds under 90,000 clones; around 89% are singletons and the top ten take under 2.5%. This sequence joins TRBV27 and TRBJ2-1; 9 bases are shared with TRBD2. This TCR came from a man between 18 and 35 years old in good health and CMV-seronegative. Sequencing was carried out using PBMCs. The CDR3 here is CASTPTSGSYNEQFF. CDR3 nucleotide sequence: TGTGCCAGCACCCCAACTAGCGGGTCCTACAATGAGCAGTTCTTC.